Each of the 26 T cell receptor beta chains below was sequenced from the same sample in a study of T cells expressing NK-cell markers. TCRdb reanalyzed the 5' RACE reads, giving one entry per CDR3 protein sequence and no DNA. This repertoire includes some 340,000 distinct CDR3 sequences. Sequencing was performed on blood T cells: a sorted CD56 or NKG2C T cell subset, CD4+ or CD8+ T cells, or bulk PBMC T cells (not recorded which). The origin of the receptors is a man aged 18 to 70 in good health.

CDR3 sequence: CASSLIRWQSNTEAFF. This chain links TRBV5-5 with TRBJ1-1. Germline CDR1 and CDR2: SGHKS and YYEKEE (reference sequence). The CDR3 extends over 16 amino acids.

The CDR3 reads CASSTPGTGGNSEKLFF. V gene TRBV7-6 combines with J gene TRBJ1-4; TCRdb indicates TRBD1, and absent DNA this call remains unverified. The CDR3 contains 17 residues. In germline, CDR1 is SGHVS, CDR2 FNYEAQ.

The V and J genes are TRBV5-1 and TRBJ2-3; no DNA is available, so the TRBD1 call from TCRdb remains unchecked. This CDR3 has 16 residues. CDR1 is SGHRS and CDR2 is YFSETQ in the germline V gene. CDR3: CASSSAPSPYTDTQYF.

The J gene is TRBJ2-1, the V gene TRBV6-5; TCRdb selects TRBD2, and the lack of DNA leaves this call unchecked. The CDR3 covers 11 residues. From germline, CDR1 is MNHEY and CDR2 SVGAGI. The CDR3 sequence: CASSYEGRQFF.

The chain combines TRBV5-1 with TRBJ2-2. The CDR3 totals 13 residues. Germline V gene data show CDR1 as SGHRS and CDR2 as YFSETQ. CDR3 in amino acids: CASRNRDTGELFF.

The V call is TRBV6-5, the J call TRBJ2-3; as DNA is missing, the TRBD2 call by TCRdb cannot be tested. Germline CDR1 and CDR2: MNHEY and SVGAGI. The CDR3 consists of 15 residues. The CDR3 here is CASSSTSGAQDTQYF.

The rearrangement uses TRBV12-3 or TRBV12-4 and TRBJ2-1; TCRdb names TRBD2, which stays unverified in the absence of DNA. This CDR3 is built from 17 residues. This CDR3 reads CASSLSGGGSSYNEQFF.

The CDR3: CASSLQGHRTDTQYF. This sequence joins TRBV27 and TRBJ2-3; without DNA, the TCRdb call of TRBD1 cannot be checked. This CDR3 has 15 amino acids. Germline V gives CDR1 MNHEY, CDR2 SMNVEV (reference sequence).

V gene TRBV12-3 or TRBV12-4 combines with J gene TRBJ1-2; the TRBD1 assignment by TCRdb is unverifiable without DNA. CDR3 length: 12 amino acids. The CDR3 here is CASAMGPGGYTF.

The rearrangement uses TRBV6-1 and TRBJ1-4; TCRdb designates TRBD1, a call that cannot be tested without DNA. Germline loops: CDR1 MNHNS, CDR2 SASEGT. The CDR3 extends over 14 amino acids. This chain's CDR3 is CASTTGTGDEKLFF.

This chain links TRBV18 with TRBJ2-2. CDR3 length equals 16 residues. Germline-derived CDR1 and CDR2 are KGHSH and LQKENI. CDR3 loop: CASSPLGQLNTGELFF.

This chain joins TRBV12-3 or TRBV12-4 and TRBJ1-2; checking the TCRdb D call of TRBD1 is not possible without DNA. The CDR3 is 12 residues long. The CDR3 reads CASSTDRDGYTF.

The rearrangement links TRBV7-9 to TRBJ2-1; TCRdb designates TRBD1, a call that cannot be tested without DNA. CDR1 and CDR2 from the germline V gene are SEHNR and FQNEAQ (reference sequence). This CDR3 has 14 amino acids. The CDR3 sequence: CASSLEQVASEQFF.

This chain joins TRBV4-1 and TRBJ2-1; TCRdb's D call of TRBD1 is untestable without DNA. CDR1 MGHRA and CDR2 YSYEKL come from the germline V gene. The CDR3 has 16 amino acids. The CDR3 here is CASSQDIRDRDNEQFF.

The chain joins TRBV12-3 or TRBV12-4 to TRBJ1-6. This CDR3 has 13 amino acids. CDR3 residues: CASRGDLNSPLHF.

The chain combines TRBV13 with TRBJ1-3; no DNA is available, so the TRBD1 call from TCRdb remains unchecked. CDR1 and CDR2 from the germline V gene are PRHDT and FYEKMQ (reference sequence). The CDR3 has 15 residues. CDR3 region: CASSMGQGYGNTIYF.

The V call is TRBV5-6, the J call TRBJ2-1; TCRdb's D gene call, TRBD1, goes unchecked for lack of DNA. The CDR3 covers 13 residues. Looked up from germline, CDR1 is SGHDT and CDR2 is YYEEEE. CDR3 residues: CASSLLAGSEQFF.

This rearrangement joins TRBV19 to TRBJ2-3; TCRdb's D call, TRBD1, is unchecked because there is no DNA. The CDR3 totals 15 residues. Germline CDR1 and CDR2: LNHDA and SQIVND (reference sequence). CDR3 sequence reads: CASRSGQGRTDTQYF.

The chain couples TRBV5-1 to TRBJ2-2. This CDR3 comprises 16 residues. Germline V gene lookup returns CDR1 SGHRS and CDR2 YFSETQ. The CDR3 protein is CASSLEPVRGTGELFF.

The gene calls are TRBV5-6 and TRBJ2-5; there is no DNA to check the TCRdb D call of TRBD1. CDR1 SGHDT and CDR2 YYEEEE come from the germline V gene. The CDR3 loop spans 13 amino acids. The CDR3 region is CASSQGRQETQYF. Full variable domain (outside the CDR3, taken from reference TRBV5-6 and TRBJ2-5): DAGVTQSPTHLIKTRGQQVTLRCSPKSGHDTVSWYQQALGQGPQFIFQYYEEEERQRGNFPDRFSGHQFPNYSSELNVNALLLGDSALYLCASSQGRQETQYFGPGTRLLVL.

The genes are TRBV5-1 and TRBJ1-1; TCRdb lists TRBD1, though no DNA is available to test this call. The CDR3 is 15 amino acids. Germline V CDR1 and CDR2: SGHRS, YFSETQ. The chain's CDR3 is CASTLEGDRNTEAFF.

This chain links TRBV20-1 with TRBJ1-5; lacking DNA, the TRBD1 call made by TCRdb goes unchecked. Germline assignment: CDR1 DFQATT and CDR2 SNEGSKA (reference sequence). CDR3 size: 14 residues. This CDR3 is CSAEGQGGNQPQHF.

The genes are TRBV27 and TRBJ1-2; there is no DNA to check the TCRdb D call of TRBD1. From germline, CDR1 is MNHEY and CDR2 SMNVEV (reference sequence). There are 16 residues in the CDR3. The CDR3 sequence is CASVPRSTGTFYGYTF.

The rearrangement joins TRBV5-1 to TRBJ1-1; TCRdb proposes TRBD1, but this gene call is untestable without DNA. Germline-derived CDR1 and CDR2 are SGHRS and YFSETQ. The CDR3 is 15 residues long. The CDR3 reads CASRSGGSMNTEAFF.

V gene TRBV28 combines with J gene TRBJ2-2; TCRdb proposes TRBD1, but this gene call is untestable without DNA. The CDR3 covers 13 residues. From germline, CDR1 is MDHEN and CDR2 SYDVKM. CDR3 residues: CASSSQGAWELFF. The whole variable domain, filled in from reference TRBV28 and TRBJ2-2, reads DVKVTQSSRYLVKRTGEKVFLECVQDMDHENMFWYRQDPGLGLRLIYFSYDVKMKEKGDIPEGYSVSREKKERFSLILESASTNQTSMYLCASSSQGAWELFFGEGSRLTVL.

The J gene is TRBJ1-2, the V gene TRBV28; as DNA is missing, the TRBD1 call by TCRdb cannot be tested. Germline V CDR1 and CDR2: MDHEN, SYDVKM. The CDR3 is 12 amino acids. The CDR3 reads CATLDRNYGYAF.